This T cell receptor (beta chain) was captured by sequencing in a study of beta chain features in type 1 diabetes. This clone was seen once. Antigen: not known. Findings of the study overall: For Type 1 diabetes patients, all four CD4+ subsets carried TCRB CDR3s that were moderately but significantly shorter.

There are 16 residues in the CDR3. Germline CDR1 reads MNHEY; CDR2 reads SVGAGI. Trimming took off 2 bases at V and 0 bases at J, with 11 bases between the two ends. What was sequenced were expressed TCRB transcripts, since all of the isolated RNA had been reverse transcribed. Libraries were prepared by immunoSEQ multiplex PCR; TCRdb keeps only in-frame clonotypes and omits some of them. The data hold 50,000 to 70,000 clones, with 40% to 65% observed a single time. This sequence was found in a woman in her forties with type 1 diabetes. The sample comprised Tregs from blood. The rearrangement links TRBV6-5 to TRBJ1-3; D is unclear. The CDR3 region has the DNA TGTGCCAGCAGTTACGGGCAGACTATCTCTGGAAACACCATATATTTT. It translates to CASSYGQTISGNTIYF.